A selection of T cell receptor beta chains follows, all from one sample in a study of cytotoxic CD8 clonotypes in ibrutinib-treated CLL. Some clones are missing from TCRdb's copy, which holds only in-frame ones; the method was immunoSEQ multiplex PCR. Among around 60,000 clones listed, over 60% were seen once. This material consisted of PBMCs, taken after 12 months of ibrutinib treatment. These receptors were collected from a human donor with chronic lymphocytic leukemia. Each CDR3 is given with its conserved first and last residue. D genes are given only for firm matches. Clone size is given for some rows only: seen once, a few or many times, or a class if the clone is expanded.

j_gene: TRBJ2-7
d_gene: TRBD1
v_gene: TRBV5-1
abundance: -
CDR3nt: TGCGCCAGCAGCTTGGTGGGACAGGGTCCCCTTAGCTCCTACGAGCAGTACTTC
CDR3aa: CASSLVGQGPLSSYEQYF

j_gene: TRBJ2-1
d_gene: -
v_gene: TRBV9
abundance: -
CDR3nt: TGTGCCAGCAGCGTAGGGGTAGCCAACAATGAGCAGTTCTTC
CDR3aa: CASSVGVANNEQFF

j_gene: TRBJ1-2
d_gene: -
v_gene: TRBV6-5
abundance: -
CDR3nt: TGTGCCACAAGGGACACGGGCTACACCTTC
CDR3aa: CATRDTGYTF

j_gene: TRBJ2-3
d_gene: -
v_gene: TRBV9
abundance: few
CDR3nt: TGTGCCAGCAGCCCGCTAAGCACAGATACGCAGTATTTT
CDR3aa: CASSPLSTDTQYF

j_gene: TRBJ1-1
d_gene: TRBD1
v_gene: TRBV27
abundance: once
CDR3nt: TGTGCCAGCAGTCCAAACAGGGGCAGGTACGGGGCTTTCTTT
CDR3aa: CASSPNRGRYGAFF

j_gene: TRBJ2-1
d_gene: -
v_gene: TRBV18
abundance: -
CDR3nt: TGTGCCAGCTCACCAGGGGGTGGCAGTTACAATGAGCAGTTCTTC
CDR3aa: CASSPGGGSYNEQFF

j_gene: TRBJ2-2
d_gene: -
v_gene: TRBV4-2
abundance: -
CDR3nt: TGTGCCAGCAGCCGAGGTGGGGCAGCCCAACTCGGCACCGGGGAGCTGTTTTTT
CDR3aa: CASSRGGAAQLGTGELFF

j_gene: TRBJ2-3
d_gene: -
v_gene: TRBV4-1
abundance: -
CDR3nt: TGCGCCAGCAGCCGTGGTAGCGGAGCTACAGATACGCAGTATTTT
CDR3aa: CASSRGSGATDTQYF

j_gene: TRBJ2-6
d_gene: -
v_gene: TRBV6-1
abundance: many
CDR3nt: TGTGCCAGCAGTGGGAGGGACTCCTCCCGCTCTGGGGCCAACGTCCTGACTTTC
CDR3aa: CASSGRDSSRSGANVLTF

j_gene: TRBJ1-5
d_gene: -
v_gene: TRBV28
abundance: -
CDR3nt: TGTGCCAGCAGTCAGCTCCGGGGTAGCAATCAGCCCCAGCATTTT
CDR3aa: CASSQLRGSNQPQHF

j_gene: TRBJ1-2
d_gene: -
v_gene: TRBV30
abundance: -
CDR3nt: TGTGCCTGGGGTTTCCCCTCGACAGACTATGGCTACACCTTC
CDR3aa: CAWGFPSTDYGYTF

j_gene: TRBJ1-2
d_gene: -
v_gene: TRBV2
abundance: -
CDR3nt: TGTGCCAGCAGTGCCGCAAGGGACTATGGCTACACCTTC
CDR3aa: CASSAARDYGYTF

j_gene: TRBJ2-5
d_gene: -
v_gene: TRBV4-2
abundance: few
CDR3nt: TGTGCCAGCAGCCAAGCTGGCGCAGGAGTGCAAGAGACCCAGTACTTC
CDR3aa: CASSQAGAGVQETQYF

j_gene: TRBJ2-7
d_gene: -
v_gene: TRBV18
abundance: -
CDR3nt: TGTGCCAGCTCACTCCGCCTGGGCGAGCAGTACTTC
CDR3aa: CASSLRLGEQYF

j_gene: TRBJ2-1
d_gene: -
v_gene: TRBV15
abundance: -
CDR3nt: TGTGCCACCAGCAGAGATCTAGTCCAGAATGAGCAGTTCTTC
CDR3aa: CATSRDLVQNEQFF

j_gene: TRBJ2-1
d_gene: TRBD2
v_gene: TRBV7-6
abundance: -
CDR3nt: TGTGCCAGCAGCTTAAATCTAGCGGGAGGCAATGAGCAGTTCTTC
CDR3aa: CASSLNLAGGNEQFF

j_gene: TRBJ1-4
d_gene: -
v_gene: TRBV6-6
abundance: once
CDR3nt: TGTGCCAGCAGTTACTCAGGAGAGGAGGGAGAAAAACTGTTTTTT
CDR3aa: CASSYSGEEGEKLFF

j_gene: TRBJ2-1
d_gene: -
v_gene: TRBV6-6
abundance: few
CDR3nt: TGTGCCAGCAGTAGCCCTGGCAATGAGCAGTTCTTC
CDR3aa: CASSSPGNEQFF

j_gene: TRBJ2-5
d_gene: -
v_gene: TRBV7-6
abundance: -
CDR3nt: TGTGCCAGCAGCAAGACAGCAATATGGGAGACCCAGTACTTC
CDR3aa: CASSKTAIWETQYF

j_gene: TRBJ1-2
d_gene: TRBD1
v_gene: TRBV29-1
abundance: -
CDR3nt: TGCAGCGTACTTAGGACAGGGCCCTATGGCTACACCTTC
CDR3aa: CSVLRTGPYGYTF

j_gene: TRBJ1-5
d_gene: -
v_gene: TRBV4-1
abundance: -
CDR3nt: TGCGCCAGCAGCCAAGACTACCCCGGGCAGCCCCAGCATTTT
CDR3aa: CASSQDYPGQPQHF

j_gene: TRBJ2-7
d_gene: -
v_gene: TRBV6-1
abundance: few
CDR3nt: TGTGCCAGCAGTGAAGGTGGGGGCTCCTACGAGCAGTACTTC
CDR3aa: CASSEGGGSYEQYF

j_gene: TRBJ2-2
d_gene: -
v_gene: TRBV2
abundance: -
CDR3nt: TGTGCCAGCAGTGATTCAGGGGTCCGCAACACCGGGGAGCTGTTTTTT
CDR3aa: CASSDSGVRNTGELFF

j_gene: TRBJ2-7
d_gene: TRBD1
v_gene: TRBV6-5
abundance: -
CDR3nt: TGTGCCAGCAGTACTACCGGGACAGGTGACTACGAGCAGTACTTC
CDR3aa: CASSTTGTGDYEQYF

j_gene: TRBJ1-1
d_gene: -
v_gene: TRBV2
abundance: -
CDR3nt: TGTGCCAGCAGTGAACAGGGTATGGGTGAAGCTTTCTTT
CDR3aa: CASSEQGMGEAFF

j_gene: TRBJ2-1
d_gene: -
v_gene: TRBV7-2
abundance: -
CDR3nt: TGTGCCAGCAGCTTAGGAGAAAACAATGAGCAGTTCTTC
CDR3aa: CASSLGENNEQFF

j_gene: TRBJ2-1
d_gene: -
v_gene: TRBV6-7
abundance: -
CDR3nt: TGTGCCAGCCTTTGGATCATCAATGAGCAGTTCTTC
CDR3aa: CASLWIINEQFF

j_gene: TRBJ2-5
d_gene: TRBD2
v_gene: TRBV9
abundance: -
CDR3nt: TGTGCCAGCAGCTCTAGCGGGAGCCTAGGTGAGACCCAGTACTTC
CDR3aa: CASSSSGSLGETQYF

j_gene: TRBJ2-2
d_gene: TRBD1
v_gene: TRBV5-1
abundance: once
CDR3nt: TGCGCCAGCAGCTTGACAGGGGCTAACACCGGGGAGCTGTTTTTT
CDR3aa: CASSLTGANTGELFF

j_gene: TRBJ1-2
d_gene: TRBD1
v_gene: TRBV6-6
abundance: -
CDR3nt: TGTGCCAGCAGTAGTGACAGGGACGGCTATGGCTACACCTTC
CDR3aa: CASSSDRDGYGYTF

j_gene: TRBJ2-7
d_gene: TRBD1
v_gene: TRBV2
abundance: -
CDR3nt: TGTGCCAGCAGTGCTACAGGGGGCGCCTACGAGCAGTACTTC
CDR3aa: CASSATGGAYEQYF

j_gene: TRBJ2-1
d_gene: TRBD2
v_gene: TRBV10-3
abundance: -
CDR3nt: TGTGCCATCAGTGGTCCCAGGTTAGCGTGGCGGGAGACATCCTACAATGAGCAGTTCTTC
CDR3aa: CAISGPRLAWRETSYNEQFF

j_gene: TRBJ2-1
d_gene: TRBD1
v_gene: TRBV29-1
abundance: -
CDR3nt: TGCAGCGTTAAGGACAGGGTGGGCGTCTTC
CDR3aa: CSVKDRVGVF